Each of the 29 T cell receptor beta chains below was sequenced from the same sample in a study of T cell clonotyping in hematopoietic cell transplantation. Libraries were prepared by immunoSEQ multiplex PCR; TCRdb keeps only in-frame clonotypes and omits some of them. Of some 6,300 clones listed, around 37% were seen once; the top ten hold 15% to 20%. The source was peripheral blood mononuclear cells, collected 30 days after allogeneic stem cell transplant. The receptors were gathered from a female patient aged 60 to 70 who had an allogeneic stem cell transplant, so the T cells may come from the graft donor. Some clones in this sample may be carry-over from other donors' samples.

This chain links TRBV2 with TRBJ2-1, with unresolved D. CDR1 SNHLY and CDR2 FYNNEI come from the germline V gene. V lost 3 bases and J lost 2, with 11 bases in between. The CDR3 loop spans 15 amino acids. The chain's CDR3 is CASSDSLNPYNEQFF. The DNA for the CDR3 is TGTGCCAGCAGTGACAGTTTAAACCCCTACAATGAGCAGTTCTTC.

This clone was observed a handful of times. The CDR3 protein is CASSAFRPNEKLFF. DNA of the CDR3: TGCGCCAGCAGCGCCTTTAGGCCCAATGAAAAACTGTTTTTT. V gene TRBV5-1 combines with J gene TRBJ1-4; D is uncertain. The CDR3 runs 14 residues. V lost 4 bases and J lost 5, with 12 bases in between. CDR1 and CDR2 (germline): SGHRS, YFSETQ. Full variable domain (outside the CDR3, taken from reference TRBV5-1 and TRBJ1-4): KAGVTQTPRYLIKTRGQQVTLSCSPISGHRSVSWYQQTPGQGLQFLFEYFSETQRNKGNFPGRFSGRQFSNSRSEMNVSTLELGDSALYLCASSAFRPNEKLFFGSGTQLSVL.

J is TRBJ2-1 and V is TRBV6-1; 10 positions match TRBD2. CDR3 length: 13 amino acids. Per the germline V gene, CDR1 is MNHNS and CDR2 is SASEGT. V trimming: 6 bases; J trimming: 10 bases; junction bases outside the gene matches: 6. CDR3 residues: CASRVLAGQEQFF. The CDR3, as DNA: TGTGCCAGCAGAGTACTAGCGGGACAGGAGCAGTTCTTC.

There are a few counts of this clone. The CDR3: CASSLGGGGEYGELFF. CDR3 DNA: TGCGCCAGCAGCTTGGGCGGCGGGGGGGAGTACGGGGAGCTGTTTTTT. This chain connects TRBV5-1 to TRBJ2-2; 9 bases align to TRBD2. Germline loops: CDR1 SGHRS, CDR2 YFSETQ. V was clipped by 0 bases and J by 7 bases; unmatched bases: 7. This CDR3 comprises 16 residues.

This clone came up a few times. The genes are TRBV27 and TRBJ2-7, with D uncertain. CDR3 length equals 13 residues. Germline-derived CDR1 and CDR2 are MNHEY and SMNVEV (reference sequence). Trimming stripped 3 bases from V and 2 bases from J, with 8 bases between. CDR3 protein: CASSLGNPYEQYF. As DNA, the CDR3 is TGTGCCAGCAGTTTGGGCAACCCCTACGAGCAGTACTTC.

Judged by abundance, this clone is large (0.1 to 1%). The chain recombines TRBV28 with TRBJ2-1; D remains ambiguous. The CDR3 sequence is 14 residues long. Germline lookup yields CDR1 MDHEN and CDR2 SYDVKM. Trimming took off 4 bases at V and 3 bases at J, with 10 bases between the two ends. The CDR3 loop reads CASSSSGVYNEQFF. Written as DNA, the CDR3 is TGTGCCAGCAGTTCATCTGGAGTCTACAATGAGCAGTTCTTC.

This clone was seen only a few times. The V gene is TRBV25-1, the J gene TRBJ1-6; D not resolved. The germline CDR1 and CDR2 sequences are MGHDK and SYGVNS. V shed 3 bases and J shed 0 bases, with 6 bases lying between them. The CDR3 consists of 15 residues. CDR3 region: CASSDPGSYNSPLHF. CDR3 DNA: TGTGCCAGCAGTGATCCGGGCTCCTATAATTCACCCCTCCACTTT.

The chain joins TRBV30 to TRBJ2-7; no firm D call. CDR1 and CDR2 from the germline V gene are GTSNPN and SVGIG (reference sequence). Trimming pared 0 bases from V and 0 bases from J, leaving 3 bases between. The CDR3 has 12 residues. The DNA of the CDR3 is TGTGCCTGGAGTGTGGACTCCTACGAGCAGTACTTC. This gives the protein CAWSVDSYEQYF. The full variable domain, in which reference TRBV30 and TRBJ2-7 provide the parts outside the CDR3, is SQTIHQWPATLVQPVGSPLSLECTVEGTSNPNLYWYRQAAGRGLQLLFYSVGIGQISSEVPQNLSASRPQDRQFILSSKKLLLSDSGFYLCAWSVDSYEQYFGPGTRLTVT.

This clone was found a few times. V usage is TRBV6-6 and J usage is TRBJ2-7, with D perhaps TRBD1 (6 bases). V gave up 5 bases and J gave up 3 bases, with 11 bases separating them. This CDR3 region has 13 residues. Germline CDR1 is MNHNY and CDR2 is SVGAGI (reference sequence). CDR3 sequence (DNA): TGTGCCAGCAGTGCAGCAGGGGTCTACGAGCAGTACTTC. Translation gives CASSAAGVYEQYF.

CDR3 DNA: TGTGCCTGGAGTGTGAACGATAAGCCCCAGCATTTT. Amino acid sequence: CAWSVNDKPQHF. The rearrangement joins TRBV30 to TRBJ1-5; D is ambiguous. There are 12 residues in the CDR3. Trimming left V 0 bases short and J 8 bases short, with 8 bases between. In germline, CDR1 is GTSNPN, CDR2 SVGIG (reference sequence).

This sequence joins TRBV19 and TRBJ2-7; 8 bases are shared with TRBD1. V was pared by 5 bases and J by 3 bases, with 3 bases of the junction left unmatched. Germline CDR1 LNHDA, CDR2 SQIVND (reference sequence). This CDR3 has 13 amino acids. CDR3: CASSAGTGYEQYF. The DNA for the CDR3 is TGTGCCAGTAGTGCCGGGACAGGCTACGAGCAGTACTTC.

This clone was found a few times. The chain links TRBV10-3 to TRBJ1-5, with D tentatively TRBD1 (5 bases). The CDR3 sequence is 19 residues long. The germline CDR1 and CDR2 sequences are ENHRY and SYGVKD. Trimming left V 0 bases short and J 2 bases short, with 20 bases between. CDR3 DNA sequence: TGTGCCATCAGTGAGTCGATAGCCCTGAGTAGGGACGGCAATCAGCCCCAGCATTTT. Translation: CAISESIALSRDGNQPQHF.

CDR3 nucleotides: TGTGCCTGGAGTTTGCCCCGGAATAACTATGGCTACACCTTC. This encodes CAWSLPRNNYGYTF. The rearrangement joins TRBV30 to TRBJ1-2; D uncertain. The length of the CDR3 is 14 residues. V was trimmed by 2 bases and J by 1 base, leaving 11 bases between them. Germline V lookup: CDR1 GTSNPN, CDR2 SVGIG (reference sequence).

This clone was seen a handful of times. The chain employs TRBV28 and TRBJ1-2, with 10 nucleotides matching TRBD1. CDR1 is MDHEN and CDR2 is SYDVKM in the germline V gene. This CDR3 has 14 residues. V lost 6 bases, J lost 4 bases, and 5 bases stayed unmatched. The CDR3 here is CASSSGQGVYGYTF. The CDR3 DNA sequence: TGTGCCAGCAGCTCCGGACAGGGGGTCTATGGCTACACCTTC.

This clone was counted between two and nine times. This chain uses TRBV30 with TRBJ1-1; D remains ambiguous. Germline CDR1 is GTSNPN and CDR2 is SVGIG (reference sequence). The CDR3 loop spans 11 amino acids. V was pared by 5 bases and J by 2 bases, with 6 bases between. CDR3 region: CAWLFNTEAFF. In DNA form, the CDR3 reads TGTGCCTGGCTATTTAACACTGAAGCTTTCTTT. The entire variable domain, with the rest obtained from reference TRBV30 and TRBJ1-1, is as follows: SQTIHQWPATLVQPVGSPLSLECTVEGTSNPNLYWYRQAAGRGLQLLFYSVGIGQISSEVPQNLSASRPQDRQFILSSKKLLLSDSGFYLCAWLFNTEAFFGQGTRLTVV.

This clone was counted between two and nine times. J is TRBJ1-1 and V is TRBV5-1, with 7 bases identical to TRBD1. V shed 5 bases and J 1 base; nucleotides not matched to a gene: 5. The CDR3 is 14 residues long. Germline loops: CDR1 SGHRS, CDR2 YFSETQ. CDR3 sequence reads: CASREGAANTEAFF. As DNA, the CDR3 is TGCGCCAGCAGGGAGGGGGCGGCGAACACTGAAGCTTTCTTT.

This clone was picked up a small number of times. The chain employs TRBV27 and TRBJ2-3, with 7 bases lining up with TRBD2. Germline V gene sequence: CDR1 MNHEY, CDR2 SMNVEV (reference sequence). The CDR3 spans 13 residues. The CDR3 coding sequence is TGTGTAAGTTACAGCGGGACGACAGATACGCAGTATTTT. Protein sequence: CVSYSGTTDTQYF.

The genes are TRBV28 and TRBJ2-6; D gene unclear. V lost 4 bases and J 2 bases, leaving 0 bases between the germline ends. CDR1 MDHEN and CDR2 SYDVKM come from the germline V gene. The CDR3 covers 12 residues. The CDR3 DNA is TGTGCCAGCAGTTCTGGGGCCAACGTCCTGACTTTC. Its protein product is CASSSGANVLTF.

This clone appeared a few times. This rearrangement joins TRBV29-1 to TRBJ2-5; 10 positions match TRBD1. The junction had 8 bases not matched to a gene; V was cut back by 2 bases and J by 5 bases. The CDR3 sequence is 15 residues long. CDR1 and CDR2 (germline): SQVTM, ANQGSEA. The CDR3 sequence is CSVEWDRGPWETQYF. CDR3 nucleotides: TGCAGCGTTGAATGGGACAGGGGTCCATGGGAGACCCAGTACTTC.

V is TRBV2 and J is TRBJ1-1, with a tentative D call TRBD1 (6 bases). The ends were cut back, 6 bases at V and 4 bases at J, with 15 bases in the middle. The CDR3 covers 14 residues. Per the germline V gene, CDR1 is SNHLY and CDR2 is FYNNEI. The CDR3 is CASSLQTGTTEAFF. The CDR3 nucleotides read TGTGCCAGCAGCCTCCAAACAGGGACCACTGAAGCTTTCTTT. The full variable domain, in which reference TRBV2 and TRBJ1-1 provide the parts outside the CDR3, is EPEVTQTPSHQVTQMGQEVILRCVPISNHLYFYWYRQILGQKVEFLVSFYNNEISEKSEIFDDQFSVERPDGSNFTLKIRSTKLEDSAMYFCASSLQTGTTEAFFGQGTRLTVV.

Only a few counts were recorded for this clone. The chain has TRBV9 and TRBJ2-5; tentatively, D is TRBD2 (6 bases). This CDR3 has 15 amino acids. Between the trimmed V and J ends, which lost 3 bases and 2 bases, there was a span of 14 bases. Germline CDR1 is SGDLS and CDR2 is YYNGEE. DNA of the CDR3: TGTGCCAGCAGCGCCCCGGGGACTCCTCAAGAGACCCAGTACTTC. This encodes CASSAPGTPQETQYF.

The chain has TRBV2 and TRBJ2-7; D may be TRBD2 (6 bases). Deletions cut 3 bases from V and 1 base from J, with 16 bases between. Germline CDR1 and CDR2: SNHLY and FYNNEI. The CDR3 is 16 amino acids. In nucleotides, the CDR3 is TGTGCCAGCAGTGAGGGTTATAGTGGACTATCCTACGAGCAGTACTTC. This sequence encodes CASSEGYSGLSYEQYF.

This clone was seen more than once but under ten times. This chain connects TRBV5-6 to TRBJ2-1; D is ambiguous. The V gene's germline CDR1 is SGHDT and CDR2 YYEEEE. V was pared by 0 bases and J by 4 bases, with 14 bases between. CDR3 length equals 16 residues. The CDR3 bases are TGTGCCAGCAGCTTGGATTACAGTGGCGGTTACAATGAGCAGTTCTTC. The encoded protein is CASSLDYSGGYNEQFF.

This clone was found a few times. The genes are TRBV27 and TRBJ2-7, with TRBD1 matching over 9 bases. Trimming at V came to 5 bases and at J to 2 bases, leaving 7 bases not matched to a gene. The CDR3 is made up of 15 amino acids. Germline V gene sequence: CDR1 MNHEY, CDR2 SMNVEV (reference sequence). In DNA, the CDR3 is TGTGCCAGCAGTCCCCTCGGGACAGGGACCTACGAGCAGTACTTC. Residues: CASSPLGTGTYEQYF.

This sequence joins TRBV5-6 and TRBJ2-7; D might be TRBD1 (6 bases). CDR3 length: 13 residues. The V gene's germline CDR1 is SGHDT and CDR2 YYEEEE. The germline V and J ends were trimmed by 1 base and 2 bases, with 7 bases remaining between them. CDR3 protein: CASSLRQAYEQYF. The CDR3 DNA is TGTGCCAGCAGCTTGCGACAGGCCTACGAGCAGTACTTC. The complete variable domain, with remaining parts taken from reference TRBV5-6 and TRBJ2-7, reads DAGVTQSPTHLIKTRGQQVTLRCSPKSGHDTVSWYQQALGQGPQFIFQYYEEEERQRGNFPDRFSGHQFPNYSSELNVNALLLGDSALYLCASSLRQAYEQYFGPGTRLTVT.

This clone occurred a few times. This chain connects TRBV7-8 to TRBJ1-2; unclear D gene. CDR1 is SGHVS and CDR2 is FQNEAQ in the germline V gene. The CDR3 spans 14 residues. V was shortened by 0 bases and J by 6 bases, with 11 bases between the two germline ends. The CDR3, as DNA: TGTGCCAGCAGCTTAGCAGACCCTAAGGATGGCTACACCTTC. Protein product: CASSLADPKDGYTF.

V is TRBV4-1 and J is TRBJ2-7; D unresolved. CDR1 is MGHRA, CDR2 YSYEKL, per germline. The V end was cut by 3 bases, the J end by 1 base, with 19 bases between. The CDR3 has 17 residues. The CDR3: CASSQGPPPGESYEQYF. The CDR3 nucleotides read TGCGCCAGCAGCCAGGGTCCCCCACCGGGTGAGTCCTACGAGCAGTACTTC.

This chain joins TRBV5-8 and TRBJ1-5, with D maybe TRBD1 (5 bases). The CDR3 contains 16 residues. Per germline, CDR1 SGHTS and CDR2 YDEGEE. V was pared by 0 bases and J by 1 base, with 11 bases between. The CDR3 sequence is CASSLGRAWSNQPQHF. DNA for the CDR3: TGTGCCAGCAGCTTGGGCAGGGCGTGGAGCAATCAGCCCCAGCATTTT. Drawing the rest from reference TRBV5-8 and TRBJ1-5, the complete variable domain is EAGVTQSPTHLIKTRGQQATLRCSPISGHTSVYWYQQALGLGLQFLLWYDEGEERNRGNFPPRFSGRQFPNYSSELNVNALELEDSALYLCASSLGRAWSNQPQHFGDGTRLSIL.

There are a few counts of this clone. The gene calls are TRBV6-5 and TRBJ2-7; a possible D gene is TRBD1 (6 bases). Trimming shortened V by 2 bases and J by 6 bases, and 14 bases separated the two germline ends. Germline V CDR1 and CDR2: MNHEY, SVGAGI. The CDR3 sequence is 14 residues long. For the CDR3, the DNA is TGTGCCAGCAGTTACCGGGACAAGGGATTCGAGCAGTACTTC. It encodes CASSYRDKGFEQYF.